This is a list of T cell receptor beta chains from one sample in a study of T cell responses to AZD1222 COVID-19 vaccine. Repertoires were generated with immunoSEQ multiplex PCR, while TCRdb's copy carries only in-frame clones and drops some. The profile shows under 150,000 clones, roughly 87% of them singletons. Source: peripheral blood, taken on day 0 of AZD1222 vaccination. These receptors were collected from an adult in good health. Both conserved end residues are part of each CDR3.

v_gene,j_gene,CDR3aa
TRBV30,TRBJ1-2,CAWSIDALYYGYTF
TRBV19,TRBJ2-7,CASSIRKGILREQYF
TRBV27,TRBJ2-3,CASTLGDTQYF
TRBV30,TRBJ2-7,CAWILQGGNHEQYF
TRBV27,TRBJ2-3,CASSLCPSTDTQYF
TRBV21-1,TRBJ2-1,CASSIRSYEQFF
TRBV24-1,TRBJ2-2,CATTGTGAPGELFF
TRBV5-6,TRBJ1-4,CASSWGQLTNEKLFF
TRBV29-1,TRBJ1-5,CSVEEGGSGNQPQHF
TRBV6-1,TRBJ1-5,CASSEGLQHF
TRBV30,TRBJ2-7,CAWSVQIGTGRYEQYF
TRBV11-2,TRBJ2-7,CASSRLAGGPYEQYF
TRBV11-1,TRBJ1-1,CASSSGRGSQNTEAFF
TRBV19,TRBJ1-5,CASCGVGGNQPQHF
TRBV7-9,TRBJ1-2,CASSWAGGEGGYTF
TRBV29-1,TRBJ2-6,CSVEEERGTNVLTF
TRBV14,TRBJ1-1,CASSQDSGGTAFRNTEAFF
TRBV2,TRBJ2-4,CANRPKGAKNIQYF
TRBV28,TRBJ1-4,CASSQGATFNEKLFF
TRBV19,TRBJ1-2,CASSMGGLGYGYTF
TRBV28,TRBJ2-5,CASSLTGFFKETQYF
TRBV4-1,TRBJ2-1,CASSLDRANEQFF
TRBV6-1,TRBJ2-7,CASSEGPPQYF
TRBV3-1/TRBV3-2,TRBJ2-2,CASSRMTYGTGELFF
TRBV19,TRBJ1-5,CASSYSNQPQHF
TRBV7-8,TRBJ1-2,CASSNSGEYGYTF
TRBV27,TRBJ2-2,CASSLALAGGPNGELFF
TRBV2,TRBJ1-5,CASSDPWDYRGQPQHF
TRBV13,TRBJ1-2,CASSRGSPGYGYTF
TRBV5-1,TRBJ2-7,CASSLGPGGTYEQYF
TRBV5-1,TRBJ2-5,CASSTVRAQETQYF
TRBV19,TRBJ2-5,CASSMTSGVETQYF
TRBV29-1,TRBJ2-1,CSVEWGSGSGSYNEQFF
TRBV2,TRBJ1-5,CASTVRSDSNQPQHF